The next 10 T cell receptor beta chains were all read from a single sample in a study of T-cell reconstitution after alpha-beta-depleted transplantation in children. Unique molecular identifiers were incorporated during preparation of the TCRbeta library. MiXCR was run by TCRdb on the PCR reads, yielding one entry per CDR3 protein. The data contain fewer than 150,000 distinct CDR3 sequences, about a tenth of them singletons. The specimen was PBMCs, mostly from graft donor cells, collected 180 days after TCRalphabeta/CD19-depleted stem cell transplant. These receptors were obtained from a girl less than two years old who had a stem cell transplant for combined immunodeficiency, so the T cells may come from the graft donor.

The table lists this clonotype with a few counts. V usage is TRBV7-2 and J usage is TRBJ2-2, with 8 bases aligning to TRBD2. Germline V gene lookup returns CDR1 SGHTA and CDR2 FQGNSA. V lost 3 bases, J lost 3 bases, and 6 bases stayed unmatched. The length of the CDR3 is 16 residues. The CDR3 DNA is TGTGCCAGCAGCTTGGGGGCCGGGGGGGACACCGGGGAGCTGTTTTTT. It is translated as CASSLGAGGDTGELFF. The full variable domain, in which reference TRBV7-2 and TRBJ2-2 provide the parts outside the CDR3, is GAGVSQSPSNKVTEKGKDVELRCDPISGHTALYWYRQSLGQGLEFLIYFQGNSAPDKSGLPSDRFSAERTGGSVSTLTIQRTQQEDSAVYLCASSLGAGGDTGELFFGEGSRLTVL.

Ten or more counts support this clonotype. The rearrangement joins TRBV4-1 to TRBJ1-2; possible D gene TRBD1, 5 bases. V was clipped by 2 bases and J by 3 bases, with 10 bases between them. The CDR3 contains 14 residues. The germline CDR1 and CDR2 sequences are MGHRA and YSYEKL. The CDR3 sequence: CASSQQRGDYGYTF. In DNA, the CDR3 is TGCGCCAGCAGCCAACAAAGGGGTGACTATGGCTACACCTTC.

This clonotype was seen only a few times. The chain is built from TRBV20-1 and TRBJ2-1; 7 bases line up with TRBD2. The CDR3 spans 11 residues. The V gene's germline CDR1 is DFQATT and CDR2 SNEGSKA (reference sequence). The ends lost 6 bases at V and 9 bases at J; junction bases unmatched: 5. In DNA, the CDR3 is TGCAGTGCCGGGAGGACGGGTGAGCAGTTCTTC. Its translation is CSAGRTGEQFF.

V gene TRBV12-3 or TRBV12-4 combines with J gene TRBJ1-5; D is ambiguous. The CDR3 is made up of 12 amino acids. Trimming took 2 bases from V and 5 from J, leaving 4 bases between them. CDR3 loop: CASSLRHQPQHF. CDR3 DNA sequence: TGTGCCAGCAGTTTAAGACATCAGCCCCAGCATTTT.

This clonotype was seen at least ten times. CDR3 nucleotides: TGTGCCAGCAGCACCGGGACAGGGTTCACAGATACGCAGTATTTT. It encodes CASSTGTGFTDTQYF. This sequence joins TRBV3-1 and TRBJ2-3; 9 bases are shared with TRBD1. Trimming at V came to 5 bases and at J to 2 bases, leaving 5 bases not matched to a gene. Looked up from germline, CDR1 is LGHDT and CDR2 is YNNKEL (reference sequence). The length of the CDR3 is 15 residues.

The CDR3 spells CSVVQGGGGGQFF. The DNA of the CDR3 is TGCAGCGTTGTCCAGGGAGGTGGAGGTGGGCAGTTCTTC. The chain couples TRBV29-1 to TRBJ2-1; maybe TRBD2 (6 bases). CDR1 is SQVTM and CDR2 is ANQGSEA in the germline V gene. V was pared by 4 bases and J by 12 bases, with 19 bases between. The CDR3 is 13 amino acids.

This clonotype was seen ten or more times. The rearrangement joins TRBV29-1 to TRBJ2-5, with 7 bases matching TRBD1. This CDR3 has 15 amino acids. Germline V gene data show CDR1 as SQVTM and CDR2 as ANQGSEA. Unmatched junction bases numbered 11, after V lost 6 bases and J lost 1 base. CDR3 nucleotides: TGCAGCGTCGTCAATATGGGGACAGCCCAAGAGACCCAGTACTTC. Its translation is CSVVNMGTAQETQYF.

The table lists this clonotype with a few counts. J is TRBJ2-2 and V is TRBV9, with D unresolved. The V gene lost 0 bases and the J gene lost 1 base, with 7 bases spanning the gap. The V gene's germline CDR1 is SGDLS and CDR2 YYNGEE. The CDR3 runs to 15 residues. The CDR3 loop reads CASSVGWRNTGELFF. The CDR3 DNA reads TGTGCCAGCAGCGTAGGCTGGCGGAACACCGGGGAGCTGTTTTTT.

This clonotype turned up a few times. The chain links TRBV9 to TRBJ2-7; 11 bases align to TRBD2. CDR1 is SGDLS and CDR2 is YYNGEE in the germline V gene. The CDR3 runs to 14 residues. The V and J ends lost 3 bases and 7 bases, in that order; junction bases with no gene match: 6. The CDR3 is CASSALAGGVEQYF. The CDR3 DNA reads TGTGCCAGCAGCGCGCTAGCGGGAGGAGTAGAGCAGTACTTC.

Only a few counts were recorded for this clonotype. This rearrangement joins TRBV7-6 to TRBJ1-6; possible D gene TRBD1, 5 bases. V shed 5 bases and J shed 4 bases, with 9 bases lying between them. Germline values: CDR1 SGHVS, CDR2 FNYEAQ. The length of the CDR3 is 14 residues. The CDR3 sequence is CASSTTAYNSPLHF. CDR3 sequence (DNA): TGTGCCAGCAGCACGACAGCGTATAATTCACCCCTCCACTTT.